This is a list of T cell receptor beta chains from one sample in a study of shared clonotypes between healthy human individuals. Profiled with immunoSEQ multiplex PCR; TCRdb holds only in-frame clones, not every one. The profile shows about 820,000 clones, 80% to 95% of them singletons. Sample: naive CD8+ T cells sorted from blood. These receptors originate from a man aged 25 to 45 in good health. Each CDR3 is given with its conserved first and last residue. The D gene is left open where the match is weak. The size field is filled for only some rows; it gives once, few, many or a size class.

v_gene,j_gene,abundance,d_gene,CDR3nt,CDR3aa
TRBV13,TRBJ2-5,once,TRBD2,TGTGCCAGCAGCTTTTATAGGGGACTAGCGGGAGAGGGGAGCCAAGAGACCCAGTACTTC,CASSFYRGLAGEGSQETQYF
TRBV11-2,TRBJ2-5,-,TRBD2,TGTGCCAGCAGCTCGGTAGCGGGGACCCAAGAGACCCAGTACTTC,CASSSVAGTQETQYF
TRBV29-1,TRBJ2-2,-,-,TGCAGCGTTGTTGTTTTGACCGGGGAGCTGTTTTTT,CSVVVLTGELFF
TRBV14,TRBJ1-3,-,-,TGTGCCAGCAGCAAGACAGGTGACTCTGGAAACACCATATATTTT,CASSKTGDSGNTIYF
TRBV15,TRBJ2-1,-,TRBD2,TGTGCCACCAGCAGAGATAGCCCTAGCGGGAGTGATGAGCAGTTCTTC,CATSRDSPSGSDEQFF
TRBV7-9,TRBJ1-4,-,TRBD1,TGTGCCAGCAGCTCGTGGACAGGGGGCAGGACTAATGAAAAACTGTTTTTT,CASSSWTGGRTNEKLFF
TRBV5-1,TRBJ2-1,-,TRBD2,TGCGCCAGCAGCTTGTCCACTAGCGGGGCCTACAATGAGCAGTTCTTC,CASSLSTSGAYNEQFF
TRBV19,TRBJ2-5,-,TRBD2,TGTGCCAGTAGTCCTGGGACTAGCGGGATTCAAGAGACCCAGTACTTC,CASSPGTSGIQETQYF
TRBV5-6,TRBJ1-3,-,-,TGTGCCAGCAGCTTCCCGGGGGCTTCTGGAAACACCATATATTTT,CASSFPGASGNTIYF
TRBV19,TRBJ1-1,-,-,TGTGCCAGTAGTATGGGGGGGGATACTGAAGCTTTCTTT,CASSMGGDTEAFF
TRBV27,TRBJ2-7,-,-,TGTGCCAGCAGTGCCCAGGGACGGACCTCCGCCCTCCTGTGGTACTTC,CASSAQGRTSALLWYF
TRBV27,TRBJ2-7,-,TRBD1,TGTGCCAGCAGTCGGCAGGGGGCGCGCGACGAGCAGTACTTC,CASSRQGARDEQYF
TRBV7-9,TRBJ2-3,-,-,TGTGCCCCGGAACGGGGCGATACGCAGTATTTT,CAPERGDTQYF
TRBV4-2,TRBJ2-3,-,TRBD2,TGTGCCAGCAGCCAGACTAGCGGGAGCACAGATACGCAGTATTTT,CASSQTSGSTDTQYF
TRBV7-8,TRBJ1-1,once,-,TGTGCCAGCAGCTTAGCAAGTGCAGGGCCATACATGAACACTGAAGCTTTCTTT,CASSLASAGPYMNTEAFF
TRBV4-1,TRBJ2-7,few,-,TGCGCCAGCAGCCAATGGGAGACCTACGAGCAGTACTTC,CASSQWETYEQYF
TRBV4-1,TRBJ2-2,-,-,TGCGCCAGCAGCCAAGGGCTAACCGGGGAGCTGTTTTTT,CASSQGLTGELFF
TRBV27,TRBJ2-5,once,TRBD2,TGTGCCAGCAGTTCTGGGGGTAGCGGGATTGTTCGAGAGACCCAGTACTTC,CASSSGGSGIVRETQYF
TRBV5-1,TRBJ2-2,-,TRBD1,TGCGCCAGCAGCGACGGGACAGCTAGCACCGGGGAGCTGTTTTTT,CASSDGTASTGELFF
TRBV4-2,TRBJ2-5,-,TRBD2,TGTGCCAGCAGCCAAGAAGGTCCTTACGGAGCGGGAGACCAAGAGACCCAGTACTTC,CASSQEGPYGAGDQETQYF
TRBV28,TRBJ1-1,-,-,TGTGCCAGCAGTTTTCGGGGCCCGAACACTGAAGCTTTCTTT,CASSFRGPNTEAFF
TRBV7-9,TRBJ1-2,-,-,-,CASSYLLTMATPSDGYTF
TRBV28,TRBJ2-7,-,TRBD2,TGTGCCAGCAGAAATAAGCGGGATCTCTACGAGCAGTACTTC,CASRNKRDLYEQYF
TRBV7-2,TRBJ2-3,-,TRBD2,TGTGCCAGCAGCTTAGGACTAGCGGGAGGGCCAAAGAGAGATACGCAGTATTTT,CASSLGLAGGPKRDTQYF
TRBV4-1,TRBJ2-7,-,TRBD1,TGCGCCAGCAGCCAAGGAGGGGGCTTCTACGAGCAGTACTTC,CASSQGGGFYEQYF
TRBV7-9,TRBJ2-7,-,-,TGTGCCAGCAGCTTAGTAAGGGGGATCAACGACGAGCAGTACTTC,CASSLVRGINDEQYF
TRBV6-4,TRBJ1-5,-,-,TGTGCCAGCAGTGACCAACAACGACAGGAAGGTTTTCGGGATCAGCCCCAGCATTTT,CASSDQQRQEGFRDQPQHF
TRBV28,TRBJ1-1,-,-,TGTGCCAGCAGTTCTCCCAGGGGAATGAGCACTGAAGCTTTCTTT,CASSSPRGMSTEAFF